Reported below is one T cell receptor (beta chain). Its target antigen remains unknown. The junction departs from the called germline gene at one end, perhaps through a read error. The data belong to a study of yellow fever vaccine responses in identical twins (dated by TCRdb to 2017 to 2018). Context from the whole study: Focusing on identical twins, the study followed the T cell clones that responded to the vaccine, and did so with precision. Summary of the overall study and its limitations: The authors reported that the T cell response to vaccination in identical twins appeared partly convergent and partly personalized.

Library prep was done by RT-PCR. Data came from an Illumina HiSeq 2500. The public reads were quality trimmed at Q25 with fastp and then assembled into clones with MiXCR by TCRdb, keeping productive beta chains. Every distinct CDR3 protein forms one entry, paired with its most common genes and DNA. This sample holds about 4,800 distinct CDR3 sequences; 85% were observed only once. The ten largest account for around 1.9% of the sample. Sample: T cells from blood (PBMCs), unsorted or a sorted subset (not recorded which), taken before or after yellow fever vaccination (not recorded which). The sequence was collected from a woman aged 18-30 years who received the yellow fever vaccine. Donor details come from another sample of the same person, matched by shared clones.

The CDR3: CARSDGSSYNEQFF. The DNA sequence follows: TGTGCCAGAAGTGACGGATCCTCGTACAATGAGCAGTTCTTC. The V and J segments used are TRBV2 and TRBJ2-1, with the D gene not clear enough to name. The CDR3 goes from the cysteine to the phenylalanine over 14 residues. The entry retains the CDR3 DNA only, 42 bases that are in frame from base 1. According to the germline V gene, CDR1 reads SNHLY and CDR2 reads FYNNEI.